The 11 T cell receptor beta chains given below trace back to one sample, sequenced in a study of T cells expressing NK-cell markers. Reprocessing the 5' RACE reads, TCRdb reports a single entry for every CDR3 protein and omits DNA. The table lists some 340,000 distinct CDR3 sequences. The specimen was blood T cells: a sorted CD56 or NKG2C T cell subset, CD4+ or CD8+ T cells, or bulk PBMC T cells (not recorded which). The source of these receptors is a man aged 18-70 years in good health.

V gene TRBV4-2 combines with J gene TRBJ2-3; with no DNA, the TCRdb D assignment of TRBD2 cannot be verified. CDR3 length equals 15 residues. The germline V gene encodes CDR1 LGHNA and CDR2 YNFKEQ. This CDR3 is CASSHRDSTTDTQYF.

The rearrangement uses TRBV7-8 and TRBJ1-6; TCRdb calls TRBD1, which cannot be checked without DNA. CDR1 and CDR2 from the germline V gene are SGHVS and FQNEAQ. CDR3 length: 15 amino acids. This chain's CDR3 is CASSTKQGTNSPLHF.

This chain joins TRBV20-1 and TRBJ1-1; the TRBD1 assignment by TCRdb is unverifiable without DNA. Germline lookup yields CDR1 DFQATT and CDR2 SNEGSKA (reference sequence). The CDR3 length is 11 residues. CDR3 region: CRPSRGTEAFF.

V is TRBV28 and J is TRBJ2-5. The germline V gene encodes CDR1 MDHEN and CDR2 SYDVKM. This CDR3 contains 11 residues. The CDR3 here is CASRWGETQYF.

The chain joins TRBV5-1 to TRBJ2-7; the TCRdb call, TRBD2, lacks DNA for checking. This CDR3 has 17 residues. The V gene's germline CDR1 is SGHRS and CDR2 YFSETQ. The chain's CDR3 is CASSLSNAAGRFREQYF.

The J gene is TRBJ1-5, the V gene TRBV6-1; TCRdb selects TRBD1, and the lack of DNA leaves this call unchecked. This CDR3 has 14 amino acids. Germline lookup yields CDR1 MNHNS and CDR2 SASEGT. CDR3 residues: CASRHGQYNQPQHF.

The chain combines TRBV15 with TRBJ2-7; the TCRdb D gene call, TRBD1, has no DNA to confirm it. This CDR3 contains 15 residues. Germline V gives CDR1 LNHNV, CDR2 YYDKDF (reference sequence). This chain's CDR3 is CATSRDNTGRYEQYF.

The V call is TRBV18, the J call TRBJ2-2. CDR1 is KGHSH, CDR2 LQKENI, per germline. This CDR3 has 13 amino acids. The chain's CDR3 is CASSPPTAGELFF.

The rearrangement links TRBV7-8 to TRBJ1-2; checking the TCRdb D call of TRBD1 is not possible without DNA. Per germline, CDR1 SGHVS and CDR2 FQNEAQ. The CDR3 spans 17 residues. The CDR3 sequence: CASSSTSRTRPNYGYTF. Filled out from reference TRBV7-8 and TRBJ1-2, the complete variable domain reads GAGVSQSPRYKVAKRGQDVALRCDPISGHVSLFWYQQALGQGPEFLTYFQNEAQLDKSGLPSDRFFAERPEGSVSTLKIQRTQQEDSAVYLCASSSTSRTRPNYGYTFGSGTRLTVV.

The gene calls are TRBV12-3 or TRBV12-4 and TRBJ1-4; TCRdb returns TRBD1, unconfirmable since there is no DNA. CDR3 length: 18 residues. CDR3 in amino acids: CASSFRQGTGLANEKLFF.

V gene TRBV25-1 combines with J gene TRBJ2-1; the TCRdb D gene call, TRBD1, has no DNA to confirm it. The germline gives CDR1 MGHDK, CDR2 SYGVNS. This CDR3 has 18 residues. The CDR3 is CASSIQSSGTYPYNEQFF. The full variable domain, in which reference TRBV25-1 and TRBJ2-1 provide the parts outside the CDR3, is EADIYQTPRYLVIGTGKKITLECSQTMGHDKMYWYQQDPGMELHLIHYSYGVNSTEKGDLSSESTVSRIRTEHFPLTLESARPSHTSQYLCASSIQSSGTYPYNEQFFGPGTRLTVL.